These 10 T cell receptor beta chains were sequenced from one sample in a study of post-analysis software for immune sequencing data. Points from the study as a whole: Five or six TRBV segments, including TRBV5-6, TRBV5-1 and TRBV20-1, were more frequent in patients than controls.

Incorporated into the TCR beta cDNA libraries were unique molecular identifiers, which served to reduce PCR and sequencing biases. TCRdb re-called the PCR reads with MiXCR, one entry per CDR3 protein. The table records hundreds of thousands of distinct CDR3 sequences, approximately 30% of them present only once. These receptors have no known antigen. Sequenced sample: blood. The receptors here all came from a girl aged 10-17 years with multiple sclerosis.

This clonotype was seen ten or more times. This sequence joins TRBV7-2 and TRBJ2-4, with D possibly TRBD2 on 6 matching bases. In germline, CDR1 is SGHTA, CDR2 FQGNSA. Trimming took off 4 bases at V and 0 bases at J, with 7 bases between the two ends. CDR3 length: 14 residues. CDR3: CASSSGGAKNIQYF. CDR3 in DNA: TGTGCCAGCAGCTCCGGGGGAGCCAAAAACATTCAGTACTTC.

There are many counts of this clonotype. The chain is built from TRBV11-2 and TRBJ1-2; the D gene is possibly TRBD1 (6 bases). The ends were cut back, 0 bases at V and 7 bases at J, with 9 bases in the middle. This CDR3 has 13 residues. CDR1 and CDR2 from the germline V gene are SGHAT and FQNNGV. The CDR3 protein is CASSLDRGSGYTF. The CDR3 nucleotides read TGTGCCAGCAGCTTAGACAGGGGTTCTGGCTACACCTTC.

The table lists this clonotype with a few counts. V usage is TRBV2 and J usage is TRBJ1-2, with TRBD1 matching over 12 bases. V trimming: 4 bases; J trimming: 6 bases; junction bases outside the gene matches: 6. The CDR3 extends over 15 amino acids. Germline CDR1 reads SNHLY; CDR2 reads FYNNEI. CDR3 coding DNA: TGTGCCAGCAGTGCTCGGGACAGGGGGCCTAATGGCTACACCTTC. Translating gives CASSARDRGPNGYTF.

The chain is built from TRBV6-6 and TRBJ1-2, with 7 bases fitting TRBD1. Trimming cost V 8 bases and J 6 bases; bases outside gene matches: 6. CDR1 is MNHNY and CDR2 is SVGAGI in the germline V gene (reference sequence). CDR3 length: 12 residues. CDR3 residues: CASDLTGDGYTF. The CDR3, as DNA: TGTGCCAGCGACCTCACAGGGGATGGCTACACCTTC.

CDR3 bases: TGCAGCGTTGAGCAGACAGGGGGAACTGAAGCTTTCTTT. This gives the protein CSVEQTGGTEAFF. The rearrangement joins TRBV29-1 to TRBJ1-1, with 9 bases matching TRBD1. The CDR3 has 13 residues. Germline lookup yields CDR1 SQVTM and CDR2 ANQGSEA. V gave up 3 bases and J gave up 5 bases; unmatched junction bases: 4.

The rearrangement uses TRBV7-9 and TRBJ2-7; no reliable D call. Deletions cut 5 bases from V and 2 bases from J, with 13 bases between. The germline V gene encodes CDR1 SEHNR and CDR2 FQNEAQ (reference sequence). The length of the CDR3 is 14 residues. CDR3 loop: CASSPPVGTYEQYF. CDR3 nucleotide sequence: TGTGCCAGCAGCCCCCCCGTTGGTACCTACGAGCAGTACTTC.

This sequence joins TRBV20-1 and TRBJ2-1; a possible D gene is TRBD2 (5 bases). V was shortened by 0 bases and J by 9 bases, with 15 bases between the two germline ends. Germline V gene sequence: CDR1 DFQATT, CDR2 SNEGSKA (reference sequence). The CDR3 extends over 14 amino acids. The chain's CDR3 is CSARDKGEIGEQFF. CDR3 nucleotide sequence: TGCAGTGCTAGAGATAAGGGAGAAATTGGTGAGCAGTTCTTC.

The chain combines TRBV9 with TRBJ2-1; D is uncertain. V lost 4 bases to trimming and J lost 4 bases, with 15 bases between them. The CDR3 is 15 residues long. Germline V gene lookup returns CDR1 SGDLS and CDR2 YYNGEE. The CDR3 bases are TGTGCCAGCAGCCCTACCATCAGCCAGTACAATGAGCAGTTCTTC. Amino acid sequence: CASSPTISQYNEQFF.

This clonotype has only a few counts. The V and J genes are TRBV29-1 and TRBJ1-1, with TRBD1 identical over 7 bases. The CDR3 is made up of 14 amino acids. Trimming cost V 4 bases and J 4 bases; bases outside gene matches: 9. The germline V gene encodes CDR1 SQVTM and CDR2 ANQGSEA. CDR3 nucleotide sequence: TGCAGCGTTGGGATTACAGGGGAGAGCACTGAAGCTTTCTTT. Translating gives CSVGITGESTEAFF.

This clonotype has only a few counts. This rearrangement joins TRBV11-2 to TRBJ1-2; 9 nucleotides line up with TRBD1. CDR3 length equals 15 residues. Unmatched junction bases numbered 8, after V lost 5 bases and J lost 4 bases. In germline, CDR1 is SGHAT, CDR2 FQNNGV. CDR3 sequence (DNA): TGTGCCAGCAGCGAAAACAGGGGGCTTGGCTATGGCTACACCTTC. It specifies CASSENRGLGYGYTF.